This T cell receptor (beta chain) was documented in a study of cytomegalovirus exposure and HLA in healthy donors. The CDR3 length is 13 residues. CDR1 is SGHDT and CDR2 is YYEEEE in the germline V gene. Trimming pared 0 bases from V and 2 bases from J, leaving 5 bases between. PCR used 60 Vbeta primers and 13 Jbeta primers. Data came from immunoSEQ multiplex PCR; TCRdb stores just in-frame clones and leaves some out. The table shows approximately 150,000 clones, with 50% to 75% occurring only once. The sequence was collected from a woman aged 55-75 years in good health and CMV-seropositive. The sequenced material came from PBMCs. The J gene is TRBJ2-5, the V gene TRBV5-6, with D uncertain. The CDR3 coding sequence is TGTGCCAGCAGCTTGGTCGTACAAGAGACCCAGTACTTC. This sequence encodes CASSLVVQETQYF.